The clone carrying this T cell receptor beta chain has only a few counts. This sample stems from a study of Graves' ophthalmopathy and Graves' hyperthyroidism. About the research overall: The term stable hyperthyroidism indicated an absence of ophthalmopathy within 18 months of follow-up.

Beta-chain TCR CDR3 regions were amplified from RNA transcripts. Following a first-round RT-PCR that used HTBI primers, a second-round multiplex PCR was carried out. TCRdb re-called the multiplex PCR reads with MiXCR, one entry per CDR3 protein. This sample has more than 1,000,000 distinct CDR3 sequences; about 35% occur once, and the top ten carry around 10%. The clonotype was recovered from an adult man with Graves' hyperthyroidism. The specimen was peripheral blood or thyroid tissue (not recorded which).

The CDR3 nucleotides are TGTGCCAGCAGCTTTCGGGACTCAAGAAACACCATATATTTT. Translated, it gives CASSFRDSRNTIYF. The chain is built from TRBV7-2 and TRBJ1-3; a weak D match, TRBD1 (5 bases). V lost 3 bases and J 5 bases, leaving 11 bases between the germline ends. The CDR3 spans 14 residues. Germline CDR1 and CDR2: SGHTA and FQGNSA.